The 25 T cell receptor beta chains below all came from one sample that was sequenced in a study of blood T cell repertoires in COVID-19. Produced via immunoSEQ multiplex PCR; TCRdb's table is partial and in-frame only. The table shows 90,000 to 110,000 clones, with around 78% occurring only once. Sequencing was carried out using peripheral blood. The receptors were sampled from a woman in her sixties or seventies with acute or convalescent COVID-19.

This rearrangement joins TRBV27 to TRBJ2-3; a weak D match, TRBD1 (6 bases). The V end lost 2 bases, the J end lost 4 bases, and 19 bases lay between the germline ends. Germline V gene data show CDR1 as MNHEY and CDR2 as SMNVEV (reference sequence). The CDR3 loop spans 17 amino acids. The DNA for the CDR3 is TGTGCCAGCAGTTTAGTCAGGGGAGTCAGTGCCCCAGATACGCAGTATTTT. As protein: CASSLVRGVSAPDTQYF.

The chain uses TRBV19 and TRBJ2-1, with D possibly matching TRBD2 (6 bases). V was pared by 6 bases and J by 6 bases, with 9 bases between. CDR3 length: 12 residues. Per the germline V gene, CDR1 is LNHDA and CDR2 is SQIVND (reference sequence). The CDR3 reads CASSLGLNEQFF. As DNA, the CDR3 is TGTGCCAGTAGCTTGGGACTCAATGAGCAGTTCTTC.

The CDR3: CASSLEGDRAFF. The CDR3 DNA reads as TGCGCCAGCAGCTTGGAGGGGGATAGAGCTTTCTTT. The chain employs TRBV5-1 and TRBJ1-1; tentative D call: TRBD1 (6 bases). There are 12 residues in the CDR3. Trimming pared 0 bases from V and 10 bases from J, leaving 10 bases between. Germline V gene sequence: CDR1 SGHRS, CDR2 YFSETQ.

The rearrangement links TRBV23-1 to TRBJ1-2; possibly TRBD1 for D (6 bases). TRBV23-1 is an ORF; its function is uncertain. V lost 7 bases and J lost 7, with 16 bases in between. CDR3 size: 13 residues. In nucleotides, the CDR3 is TGCGCCAGCAACCCGGCAGGGGCTTGTGGCTACACCTTC. This gives the protein CASNPAGACGYTF.

The rearrangement links TRBV7-2 to TRBJ2-3; a possible D gene is TRBD2 (6 bases). This CDR3 region has 16 residues. V dropped 5 bases and J dropped 5 bases, with 20 bases sitting between them. From germline, CDR1 is SGHTA and CDR2 FQGNSA. CDR3 in DNA: TGTGCCAGCAGCCCGAGGGGTGGCGGGCGGGGAGATACGCAGTATTTT. Protein sequence: CASSPRGGGRGDTQYF.

This clone was counted only a few times. The chain carries TRBV12-3 or TRBV12-4 and TRBJ1-5; 7 nucleotides align to TRBD1. The CDR3 has 12 amino acids. V shed 7 bases and J 7 bases; nucleotides not matched to a gene: 4. The CDR3 region is CASTTRGQPQHF. For the CDR3, the DNA is TGTGCCAGCACAACCAGGGGGCAGCCCCAGCATTTT.

The chain uses TRBV30 and TRBJ1-3; no clear D. Trimming removed 2 bases at V and 7 bases at J, with 6 bases between. CDR3 length equals 11 residues. The germline CDR1 and CDR2 sequences are GTSNPN and SVGIG (reference sequence). The CDR3 sequence: CAWSFGNTIYF. CDR3 DNA sequence: TGTGCCTGGAGTTTTGGCAACACCATATATTTT.

There are a few counts of this clone. The CDR3, as DNA: TGTGCCAGCAGTGCCCTCTCTGGAAACACCATATATTTT. As protein: CASSALSGNTIYF. This rearrangement joins TRBV2 to TRBJ1-3; D is unresolved. V dropped 4 bases and J dropped 0 bases, with 4 bases sitting between them. The germline gives CDR1 SNHLY, CDR2 FYNNEI. The CDR3 is 13 amino acids.

The rearrangement links TRBV5-1 to TRBJ2-1; a weak D match, TRBD1 (6 bases). CDR1 is SGHRS and CDR2 is YFSETQ in the germline V gene. V was pared by 4 bases and J by 0 bases, with 11 bases between. The CDR3 is 15 residues long. CDR3 DNA sequence: TGCGCCAGCAGCATAGGGGGATTCTCCTACAATGAGCAGTTCTTC. It yields the protein CASSIGGFSYNEQFF.

Many counts were recorded for this clone. V gene TRBV19 combines with J gene TRBJ2-3; 9 bases are a match to TRBD1. The V gene end was trimmed by 3 bases and the J gene end by 6 bases; junction bases not matched to a gene: 4. Germline V lookup: CDR1 LNHDA, CDR2 SQIVND (reference sequence). The CDR3 covers 14 residues. The CDR3 DNA sequence: TGTGCCAGTAGTATTCAGACAGGGGGTGATACGCAGTATTTT. Its protein product is CASSIQTGGDTQYF.

The rearrangement links TRBV6-5 to TRBJ1-6, with 7 bases lining up with TRBD1. The length of the CDR3 is 14 residues. V gave up 6 bases and J gave up 7 bases; unmatched junction bases: 6. Germline loops: CDR1 MNHEY, CDR2 SVGAGI. The DNA for the CDR3 is TGTGCCAGCAGAGACAGGGAAGGCAATTCACCCCTCCACTTT. Amino acid sequence: CASRDREGNSPLHF.

The gene calls are TRBV5-1 and TRBJ2-1, with 12 bases fitting TRBD1. The CDR3 loop spans 16 amino acids. CDR1 is SGHRS, CDR2 YFSETQ, per germline. V gave up 1 base and J gave up 10 bases; unmatched junction bases: 9. For the CDR3, the DNA is TGCGCCAGCAGCTTGCCGGCGGGACAGGGGGCCCAGGAGCAGTTCTTC. Translation gives CASSLPAGQGAQEQFF.

The CDR3 DNA follows: TGTGCCAGCAGACCCCCCCCTCTGGGCCAAGCCAACGCCGTCACGAACACTGAAGCTTTCTTT. This encodes CASRPPPLGQANAVTNTEAFF. V usage is TRBV14 and J usage is TRBJ1-1; D remains unclear. Germline CDR1 is SGHDN and CDR2 is FVKESK. V was trimmed by 6 bases and J by 1 base, leaving 33 bases between them. The CDR3 spans 21 residues.

The CDR3, as DNA: TGTGCCAGCAGCAAAGCCGACCCGGGACAGCGATATCAGCCCCAGCATTTT. This sequence encodes CASSKADPGQRYQPQHF. The chain couples TRBV7-8 to TRBJ1-5, with 7 bases identical to TRBD1. With 5 bases clipped from V and 5 bases from J, the junction kept 15 bases outside the gene matches. The CDR3 has 17 residues. Germline values: CDR1 SGHVS, CDR2 FQNEAQ.

The chain combines TRBV23-1 with TRBJ2-4; D might be TRBD1 (5 bases). TRBV23-1 falls under the ORF class, with uncertain function. CDR3 size: 19 residues. Deletions cut 2 bases from V and 6 bases from J, with 26 bases between. CDR3 amino acids: CASSQKCHLCYRIGNIQYF. The CDR3 DNA follows: TGCGCCAGCAGTCAAAAATGCCACCTTTGTTACAGGATTGGAAACATTCAGTACTTC.

The chain employs TRBV13 and TRBJ2-2; a weak D match, TRBD2 (5 bases). This CDR3 region has 15 residues. From germline, CDR1 is PRHDT and CDR2 FYEKMQ (reference sequence). The V end was cut by 3 bases, the J end by 1 base, with 9 bases between. The CDR3 DNA reads as TGTGCCAGCAGCTTTTCCGGGGAGAACACCGGGGAGCTGTTTTTT. Translated: CASSFSGENTGELFF.

The rearrangement joins TRBV3-1 (or the pseudogene TRBV3-2) to TRBJ1-2, with D possibly matching TRBD1 (6 bases). Germline V gives CDR1 LGHDT, CDR2 YNNKEL (reference sequence). The CDR3 length is 11 residues. The V end was cut by 10 bases, the J end by 2 bases, with 8 bases between. The CDR3 here is CATGQNYGYTF. CDR3 nucleotide sequence: TGTGCCACAGGACAGAACTATGGCTACACCTTC.

The chain's CDR3 is CASSLRAGALHF. In DNA form, the CDR3 reads TGTGCCAGCAGCTTAAGGGCAGGGGCCCTCCACTTT. J is TRBJ1-6 and V is TRBV7-2, with a possible D match to TRBD1 (6 bases). The CDR3 length is 12 residues. Deletions cut 2 bases from V and 14 bases from J, with 10 bases between. CDR1 is SGHTA and CDR2 is FQGNSA in the germline V gene.

The DNA for the CDR3 is TGTGCCAGCAGCAAAGCCGGACTAGCGGGGAACACCGGGGAGCTGTTTTTT. This gives the protein CASSKAGLAGNTGELFF. The genes are TRBV21-1 and TRBJ2-2; the listed D gene, TRBD2, was not tested against the DNA. TRBV21-1 constitutes a pseudogene. This CDR3 is 17 amino acids long.

This clone was seen more than once but under ten times. The chain has TRBV11-3 and TRBJ2-1, with 14 bases aligning to TRBD2. The CDR3 has 16 residues. Germline V gene sequence: CDR1 SGHNT, CDR2 YENEEA. After removal of 4 bases from V and 10 bases from J, the junction contained 9 bases not matched to a gene. CDR3 sequence: CASSSEGLAGAGEQFF. The DNA of the CDR3 is TGTGCCAGCAGCTCCGAGGGACTAGCGGGAGCGGGGGAGCAGTTCTTC.

This clone was seen just once. The chain combines TRBV4-1 with TRBJ1-2; 9 bases fit TRBD1. Germline V gene lookup returns CDR1 MGHRA and CDR2 YSYEKL. V was pared by 1 base and J by 4 bases, with 7 bases of the junction left unmatched. This CDR3 comprises 16 residues. The CDR3 protein is CASSQGPGTGTYGYTF. The CDR3 DNA sequence: TGCGCCAGCAGCCAAGGTCCAGGGACAGGGACCTATGGCTACACCTTC.

V gene TRBV28 combines with J gene TRBJ2-3; 7 nucleotides align to TRBD2. With 3 bases clipped from V and 2 bases from J, the junction kept 8 bases outside the gene matches. CDR3 size: 16 residues. Looked up from germline, CDR1 is MDHEN and CDR2 is SYDVKM. CDR3 sequence reads: CASSFSGLDNTDTQYF. CDR3 in DNA: TGTGCCAGCAGTTTTTCCGGACTAGACAACACAGATACGCAGTATTTT.

The chain couples TRBV5-1 to TRBJ2-2, with a weak D call TRBD2 (6 bases). V was cut by 5 bases and J by 8 bases, with 13 bases left in between. This CDR3 comprises 13 residues. Germline lookup yields CDR1 SGHRS and CDR2 YFSETQ. CDR3 protein: CASRPTGVGELFF. DNA for the CDR3: TGCGCCAGCAGGCCGACGGGGGTAGGGGAGCTGTTTTTT.

For the CDR3, the DNA is TGTGCCAGCAGTTTTGGGACTAGCGGGAGATCCGGGGAGCTGTTTTTT. It encodes CASSFGTSGRSGELFF. The chain has TRBV6-4 and TRBJ2-2; 14 positions agree with TRBD2. J lost 6 bases, V lost 5 bases, and 5 bases had no gene match. CDR3 length: 16 residues. Per germline, CDR1 MRHNA and CDR2 SNTAGT.

CDR3 sequence reads: CASSDTSGVWDTQYF. In nucleotides, the CDR3 is TGTGCCAGCAGTGACACGTCGGGAGTGTGGGATACGCAGTATTTT. The chain combines TRBV6-1 with TRBJ2-3; possibly TRBD2 for D (6 bases). The germline V gene encodes CDR1 MNHNS and CDR2 SASEGT. The CDR3 runs 15 residues. The ends were cut back, 3 bases at V and 6 bases at J, with 16 bases in the middle.